Listed below are T cell receptor beta chains from one sample, sequenced in a study of T-cell memory formation after mild COVID-19. TCRdb re-derived calls from the 5' RACE reads in MiXCR, one entry per CDR3 protein. This table has over 400,000 distinct CDR3 sequences, 23% appearing once. Sequencing was performed on PBMCs or a T cell subset sorted from them (not recorded which). The receptors derive from an adult woman who had mild COVID-19 (a few samples of this study predate the infection). Cell type and time point are not known. The CDR3 runs from the conserved cysteine through the conserved F or W. D genes are given only for firm matches. The listing skips clone size in some rows; elsewhere it reads once, few, many or a size class.

cdr3_aa cdr3_nt j_call d_call clone_size v_call
CASSLVQSSYEQYF TGTGCCAGCAGTTTAGTTCAGAGCTCCTACGAGCAGTACTTC TRBJ2-7 - many TRBV12-3/TRBV12-4
CASSLSATGGRSEQYF TGTGCCAGCAGTTTATCCGCGACAGGGGGGAGGAGCGAGCAGTACTTC TRBJ2-7 TRBD1 - TRBV27
CASSISTGATGELFF TGTGCCAGTAGTATCTCAACAGGAGCGACCGGGGAGCTGTTTTTT TRBJ2-2 - - TRBV19
CASSTGPEYEQYF TGTGCCAGCAGCACAGGACCGGAATACGAGCAGTACTTC TRBJ2-7 - - TRBV11-2
CASSPGGPNEQFF TGTGCCAGCAGCCCTGGGGGCCCCAATGAGCAGTTCTTC TRBJ2-1 - - TRBV7-9
CASSRGQGYSYIGNTIYF TGTGCCAGCAGTCGGGGACAGGGATACTCCTATATCGGAAACACCATATATTTT TRBJ1-3 TRBD1 - TRBV25-1
CASSVATTGTEAFF TGTGCCAGCAGCGTAGCCACCACGGGGACTGAAGCTTTCTTT TRBJ1-1 - - TRBV9
CASTKPGANEQFF TGTGCCAGCACCAAACCCGGCGCGAATGAGCAGTTCTTC TRBJ2-1 - - TRBV5-5
CASSFDQRQGPQETQYF TGTGCCAGCAGCTTTGACCAGCGGCAGGGTCCCCAAGAGACCCAGTACTTC TRBJ2-5 - few TRBV7-8
CASSILVGVYEQYF TGTGCCAGTAGTATACTCGTCGGGGTCTACGAGCAGTACTTC TRBJ2-7 - - TRBV19
CATRWDRIYEQYF TGTGCCACCCGCTGGGACAGAATCTACGAGCAGTACTTC TRBJ2-7 TRBD1 few TRBV9
CASSSLEGITQYF TGTGCCAGCAGCTCCCTAGAGGGGATTACGCAGTATTTT TRBJ2-3 - - TRBV7-9
CSARDNPYNEQFF TGCAGTGCTAGAGATAATCCCTACAATGAGCAGTTCTTC TRBJ2-1 - - TRBV20-1
CSARDRAGGPHEQYF TGCAGTGCTAGAGACAGAGCGGGGGGGCCCCACGAGCAGTACTTC TRBJ2-7 TRBD2 few TRBV20-1
CASRNPGRNTGELFF TGTGCCAGCAGAAACCCGGGACGCAACACCGGGGAGCTGTTTTTT TRBJ2-2 - few TRBV6-5
CSASDHSEYTDTQYF TGCAGTGCTAGTGATCACAGTGAGTACACAGATACGCAGTATTTT TRBJ2-3 - - TRBV20-1
CASSQGVNGYTF TGTGCCAGCAGTCAGGGGGTGAATGGCTACACCTTC TRBJ1-2 TRBD1 many TRBV6-1
CASSGASGSNGELFF TGTGCCAGCAGTGGGGCTAGCGGGAGTAACGGGGAGCTGTTTTTT TRBJ2-2 TRBD2 - TRBV2
CASSLDGTSDTQYF TGTGCCAGCAGCTTAGATGGGACTTCCGATACGCAGTATTTT TRBJ2-3 - many TRBV7-9
CATSREGGNTEAFF TGTGCCACCAGCAGAGAAGGGGGAAACACTGAAGCTTTCTTT TRBJ1-1 - - TRBV15
CASSPGTSGSDFNEQFF TGTGCCAGCAGCCCTGGGACTAGCGGGAGCGATTTCAATGAGCAGTTCTTC TRBJ2-1 TRBD2 - TRBV11-2
CASSLAGFPVRLAGDNEQFF TGTGCCAGCAGCTTAGCCGGCTTTCCAGTTCGACTAGCGGGGGACAATGAGCAGTTCTTC TRBJ2-1 TRBD2 - TRBV11-2
CASSLIRLAGAGELFF TGTGCCAGCAGCCTTATACGACTAGCGGGAGCCGGGGAGCTGTTTTTT TRBJ2-2 TRBD2 - TRBV7-9
CASSYRGGSEAFF TGTGCCAGCAGTTACCGAGGGGGTAGTGAAGCTTTCTTT TRBJ1-1 - - TRBV6-5
CASSLAGVWDEQFF TGTGCCAGCAGTCTAGCGGGAGTCTGGGATGAGCAGTTCTTC TRBJ2-1 TRBD2 few TRBV6-2/TRBV6-3
CASSLGFRASGSLFRTDTQYF TGTGCCAGCAGCTTGGGATTTAGGGCTAGCGGGAGTCTCTTCCGCACAGATACGCAGTATTTT TRBJ2-3 TRBD2 - TRBV5-6
CSVAASEETQYF TGCAGCGTTGCTGCTAGCGAAGAGACCCAGTACTTC TRBJ2-5 - - TRBV29-1
CSARGLAGGEETQYF TGCAGTGCTAGAGGTTTAGCGGGGGGTGAGGAGACCCAGTACTTC TRBJ2-5 TRBD2 - TRBV20-1
CASSPPGLAGNEQFF TGTGCCAGCAGCCCACCGGGACTAGCGGGCAATGAGCAGTTCTTC TRBJ2-1 TRBD2 few TRBV7-8
CASSVDRVRGNF TGTGCCAGCAGCGTCGACAGGGTCCGGGGGAACTTC TRBJ2-7 - - TRBV5-5
CASSPRQDSRGEAFF TGTGCCAGCTCACCTAGACAGGATTCACGCGGAGAAGCTTTCTTT TRBJ1-1 - - TRBV18
CSASLRQGAAGGYTF TGCAGTGCCTCGCTTCGACAGGGGGCTGCTGGTGGCTACACCTTC TRBJ1-2 TRBD1 - TRBV20-1
CASSADPGRTDTQYF TGTGCCAGCAGCGCCGATCCCGGGAGGACAGATACGCAGTATTTT TRBJ2-3 TRBD2 many TRBV9
CSVGLFYEQYF TGCAGCGTCGGACTATTTTACGAGCAGTACTTC TRBJ2-7 - - TRBV29-1
CASSVATALTYEQYF TGTGCCAGCAGCGTAGCCACAGCGTTGACCTACGAGCAGTACTTC TRBJ2-7 - - TRBV9
CASGLVGRRSNYGYTF TGTGCTAGTGGTTTGGTAGGCAGGCGGTCTAACTATGGCTACACCTTC TRBJ1-2 - - TRBV12-5
CASSQGGGETQYF TGTGCCAGCAGCCAAGGGGGCGGAGAGACCCAGTACTTC TRBJ2-5 - few TRBV3-1
CASRLAGGRNEQFF TGTGCCAGCAGGTTAGCGGGAGGGAGGAATGAGCAGTTCTTC TRBJ2-1 TRBD2 - TRBV6-2/TRBV6-3
CATSRDRAGRVENTIYF TGTGCCACCAGCAGAGATCGGGCAGGGAGGGTGGAAAACACCATATATTTT TRBJ1-3 - many TRBV15
CASGTRGGSSNQPQHF TGTGCCAGCGGTACCCGTGGGGGGAGTAGCAATCAGCCCCAGCATTTT TRBJ1-5 - - TRBV12-3/TRBV12-4